This is a list of T cell receptor beta chains from one sample in a study of naive and memory T cell subsets. Via MiXCR, TCRdb re-called the UMI-ligation and nested PCR reads, giving one row per CDR3 protein. The table lists approximately 21,000 distinct CDR3 sequences, 4.5% to 7% of them singletons. This specimen consisted of skin, obtained from a tuberculin skin test site. The source of these receptors is an adult in good health. Both conserved end residues are part of each CDR3. The order of the fields is CDR3 protein, CDR3 DNA, clone size, J gene, D gene, V gene. A D gene is named only where the DNA matches it firmly. The listing skips clone size in some rows; elsewhere it reads once, few, many or a size class.

CASSFGTRGTGELFF,TGCGCCAGCAGCTTCGGGACTAGAGGCACCGGGGAGCTGTTTTTT,many,TRBJ2-2,TRBD2,TRBV5-1
CASSSAGSGASSYEQYF,TGTGCCAGCAGTTCGGCGGGGAGCGGGGCGAGCTCCTACGAGCAGTACTTC,.,TRBJ2-7,TRBD2,TRBV28
CASSERAGGFVEQYF,TGTGCCAGCAGTGAAAGGGCGGGAGGTTTCGTCGAGCAGTACTTC,many,TRBJ2-7,TRBD2,TRBV2
CASTLGVTDTQYF,TGTGCCAGCACGCTAGGAGTTACAGATACGCAGTATTTT,many,TRBJ2-3,.,TRBV7-9
CASSLNREQFF,TGTGCCAGCAGTTTAAATCGGGAGCAGTTCTTC,many,TRBJ2-1,.,TRBV12-3/TRBV12-4
CASAGQGLETQYF,TGTGCCAGCGCGGGGCAAGGGTTGGAGACCCAGTACTTC,few,TRBJ2-5,.,TRBV7-2
CASRWTGEGTDTQYF,TGTGCCAGCAGATGGACAGGGGAGGGAACAGATACGCAGTATTTT,medium-sized,TRBJ2-3,TRBD1,TRBV6-2/TRBV6-3
CASSQDRVGNSPLHF,TGTGCCAGCAGCCAAGACCGGGTGGGTAATTCACCCCTCCACTTT,few,TRBJ1-6,.,TRBV14
CAIRRTGKDTQYF,TGTGCCATCAGAAGGACAGGGAAAGATACGCAGTATTTT,few,TRBJ2-3,TRBD1,TRBV10-3
CASAGTSGRAVEQYF,TGTGCCAGCGCCGGGACTAGCGGGAGGGCCGTAGAGCAGTACTTC,many,TRBJ2-7,TRBD2,TRBV9
CASSFVGQGAGIAKNIQYF,TGTGCCAGCAGCTTCGTGGGACAGGGGGCCGGGATAGCCAAAAACATTCAGTACTTC,few,TRBJ2-4,TRBD1,TRBV11-2
CSARTVGSSYEQYF,TGCAGTGCCCGGACAGTGGGTAGTTCCTACGAGCAGTACTTC,medium-sized,TRBJ2-7,.,TRBV20-1
CATLTYPPGQMNTEAFF,TGTGCCACCCTTACCTACCCTCCGGGACAGATGAACACTGAAGCTTTCTTT,many,TRBJ1-1,TRBD1,TRBV2
CASSYRTSGINEQFF,TGTGCCAGCAGTTACCGAACTAGCGGGATTAATGAGCAGTTCTTC,many,TRBJ2-1,TRBD2,TRBV6-2/TRBV6-3
CASSVAGSAYEQFF,TGTGCCAGCAGCGTAGCTGGGTCTGCTTATGAGCAGTTCTTC,many,TRBJ2-1,.,TRBV9
CASSQVPPGTENEAFF,TGCGCCAGCAGCCAAGTTCCACCCGGGACAGAAAATGAAGCTTTCTTT,many,TRBJ1-1,TRBD1,TRBV4-1
CASSPARGIGNTIYF,TGCGCCAGCAGCCCAGCCCGGGGGATAGGAAACACCATATATTTT,many,TRBJ1-3,.,TRBV5-1
CASSQDTGGSTRPQFF,TGCGCCAGCAGCCAAGATACTGGCGGCTCGACCCGTCCGCAGTTCTTC,many,TRBJ2-1,.,TRBV4-3
CSARTDQETQYF,TGCAGCGCCCGGACAGACCAAGAGACCCAGTACTTC,.,TRBJ2-5,.,TRBV29-1
CASSGVIRSGLFSRETQYF,TGTGCCAGCAGCGGGGTTATTCGCTCGGGACTTTTTTCTCGAGAGACCCAGTACTTC,many,TRBJ2-5,.,TRBV6-2/TRBV6-3
CASSQALAGAYNEQFF,TGCGCCAGCAGCCAAGCGCTAGCGGGAGCCTACAATGAGCAGTTCTTC,medium-sized,TRBJ2-1,TRBD2,TRBV4-3